This T cell receptor beta chain was found in a study of Ad26.COV2.S vaccination and SARS-CoV-2 variants. General study points: Vaccine recipients surpassed placebo recipients in spike-specific TCR breadth. The breadth of spike-specific CD8+ and CD4+ T cell responses after vaccination was reportedly substantial.

Trimming pared 3 bases from V and 7 bases from J, leaving 15 bases between. This CDR3 spans 14 amino acids. Per the germline V gene, CDR1 is SGHTA and CDR2 is FQGNSA. A word on this clone: Antigen: not known.

Profiling relied on immunoSEQ multiplex PCR, and the TCRdb table lists in-frame clones only, not all of them. The table lists just over 350,000 clones, 92% of them singletons. Sequences were derived from peripheral blood, sampled after recovery from COVID-19. This chain uses TRBV7-2 with TRBJ1-1; D not certain. This sequence originates from a human donor who had recovered from COVID-19. The CDR3 region is CASSLARVHGEAFF. The CDR3 coding sequence is TGTGCCAGCAGCTTGGCGAGGGTTCATGGTGAAGCTTTCTTT.